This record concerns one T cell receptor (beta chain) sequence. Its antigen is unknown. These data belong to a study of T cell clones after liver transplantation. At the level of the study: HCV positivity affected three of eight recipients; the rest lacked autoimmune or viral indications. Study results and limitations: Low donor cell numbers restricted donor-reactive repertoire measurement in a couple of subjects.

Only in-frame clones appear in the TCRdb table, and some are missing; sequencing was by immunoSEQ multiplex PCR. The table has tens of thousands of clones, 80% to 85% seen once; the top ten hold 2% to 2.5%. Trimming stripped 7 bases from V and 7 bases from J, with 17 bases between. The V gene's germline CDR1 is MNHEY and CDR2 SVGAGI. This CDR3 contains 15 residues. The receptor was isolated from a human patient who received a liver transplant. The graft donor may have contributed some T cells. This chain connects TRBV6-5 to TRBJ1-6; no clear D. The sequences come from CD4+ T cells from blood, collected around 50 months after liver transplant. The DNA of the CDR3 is TGTGCCAGCAAACGGCAGGCCATGAGCAATTCACCCCTCCACTTT. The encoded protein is CASKRQAMSNSPLHF.